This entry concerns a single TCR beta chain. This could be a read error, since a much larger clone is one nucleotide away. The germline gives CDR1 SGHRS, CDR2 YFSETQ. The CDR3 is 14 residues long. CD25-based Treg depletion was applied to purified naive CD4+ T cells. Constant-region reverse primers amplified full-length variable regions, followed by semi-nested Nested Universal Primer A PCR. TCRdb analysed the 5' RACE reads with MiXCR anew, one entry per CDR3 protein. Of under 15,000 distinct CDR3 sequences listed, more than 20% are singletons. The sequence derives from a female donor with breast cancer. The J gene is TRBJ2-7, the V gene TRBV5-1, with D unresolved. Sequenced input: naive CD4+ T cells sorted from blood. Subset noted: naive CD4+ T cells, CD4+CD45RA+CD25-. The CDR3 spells CASGLKAGVYEQYF. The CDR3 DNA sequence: TGCGCCAGCGGCTTGAAGGCAGGAGTCTACGAGCAGTACTTC.